This entry lists 21 T cell receptor beta chains sequenced from one sample in a study of neurological immune-mediated disorders. Documented time point: technical triplicate 1. TCRdb processed the 5' RACE reads anew with MiXCR; each CDR3 protein has one entry. The sample holds 20,000 to 25,000 distinct CDR3 sequences; 13% are singletons and the top ten take less than 6%. The sample was CD4+ T cells from blood. The receptors come from a female donor with HTLV-1-associated myelopathy (HAM/TSP).

This clonotype was counted ten times or more. This rearrangement joins TRBV6-2 or TRBV6-3 to TRBJ2-7, with 8 bases that match TRBD1. CDR3 length equals 15 residues. Germline-derived CDR1 and CDR2 are MNHEY and SVGEGT. V trimming: 6 bases; J trimming: 2 bases; junction bases outside the gene matches: 9. The CDR3 loop is CASRTDRGLPYEQYF. Here the CDR3 DNA reads TGTGCCAGCAGAACCGACAGGGGTCTTCCCTACGAGCAGTACTTC.

This clonotype was found many times. The rearrangement uses TRBV5-1 and TRBJ1-2, with D possibly matching TRBD1 (6 bases). V shed 1 base and J shed 0 bases, with 10 bases lying between them. Per the germline V gene, CDR1 is SGHRS and CDR2 is YFSETQ. The CDR3 runs 15 residues. CDR3 bases: TGCGCCAGCAGCTTGTCGGGGGCAGCTAACTATGGCTACACCTTC. Amino acids: CASSLSGAANYGYTF.

This clonotype was seen repeatedly, ten times or more. V usage is TRBV5-1 and J usage is TRBJ2-6, with 7 positions matching TRBD1. This CDR3 spans 15 amino acids. Germline lookup yields CDR1 SGHRS and CDR2 YFSETQ. V lost 1 base to trimming and J lost 2 bases; unmatched junction nucleotides: 0. In DNA form, the CDR3 reads TGCGCCAGCAGCTTGCAGGGGGCTGGGGCCAACGTCCTGACTTTC. It specifies CASSLQGAGANVLTF.

This clonotype was picked up many times. This chain uses TRBV12-3 or TRBV12-4 with TRBJ2-3; the D gene is possibly TRBD2 (6 bases). This CDR3 has 12 amino acids. V shed 3 bases and J shed 8 bases, with 9 bases lying between them. The CDR3 coding sequence is TGTGCCAGCAGTTTTGGGGGAGGTACGCAGTATTTT. It specifies CASSFGGGTQYF.

This clonotype was seen at least ten times. The chain recombines TRBV2 with TRBJ2-7, with 7 bases aligning to TRBD1. The junction had 4 bases not matched to a gene; V was cut back by 5 bases and J by 3 bases. The CDR3 totals 13 residues. Germline V gene data show CDR1 as SNHLY and CDR2 as FYNNEI. This CDR3 reads CASSWTGIYEQYF. The CDR3 DNA reads as TGTGCCAGCAGTTGGACAGGAATCTACGAGCAGTACTTC. Drawing the rest from reference TRBV2 and TRBJ2-7, the complete variable domain is EPEVTQTPSHQVTQMGQEVILRCVPISNHLYFYWYRQILGQKVEFLVSFYNNEISEKSEIFDDQFSVERPDGSNFTLKIRSTKLEDSAMYFCASSWTGIYEQYFGPGTRLTVT.

This clonotype was found many times. The J gene is TRBJ1-5, the V gene TRBV20-1, with TRBD1 matching 9 bases. The V segment lost 6 bases and the J segment 3 bases; nucleotides outside the gene matches: 12. This CDR3 contains 16 residues. CDR1 is DFQATT and CDR2 is SNEGSKA in the germline V gene (reference sequence). Here the CDR3 DNA reads TGCAGTGCAACCGGGACAGGGAAGCCGAACAATCAGCCCCAGCATTTT. This codes for CSATGTGKPNNQPQHF.

This clonotype appeared many times. The rearrangement links TRBV20-1 to TRBJ1-1; tentatively, D is TRBD1 (5 bases). This CDR3 is 12 amino acids long. Germline lookup yields CDR1 DFQATT and CDR2 SNEGSKA (reference sequence). V was cut by 3 bases and J by 2 bases, with 7 bases left in between. This CDR3 reads CSARTVNTEAFF. The CDR3 DNA sequence: TGCAGTGCTAGGACAGTTAACACTGAAGCTTTCTTT.

This clonotype was found many times. This chain uses TRBV7-3 with TRBJ1-5; tentatively, D is TRBD1 (5 bases). V shed 5 bases and J shed 4 bases, with 6 bases lying between them. This CDR3 comprises 12 residues. Germline lookup yields CDR1 SGHTA and CDR2 FQGTGA. The CDR3 sequence is CASSRGNQPQHF. As DNA, the CDR3 is TGTGCCAGCAGCCGGGGGAATCAGCCCCAGCATTTT.

This clonotype was detected many times. The chain combines TRBV5-1 with TRBJ1-1; 8 bases are a match to TRBD1. The V gene's germline CDR1 is SGHRS and CDR2 YFSETQ. This CDR3 region has 17 residues. With 3 bases clipped from V and 4 bases from J, the junction kept 14 bases outside the gene matches. The CDR3 bases are TGCGCCAGCAGCTCTGGACAGGGAGTAGTTGGTGCCACTGAAGCTTTCTTT. Translated: CASSSGQGVVGATEAFF.

This clonotype came up many times. This sequence joins TRBV12-3 or TRBV12-4 and TRBJ2-3; 7 bases fit TRBD1. V dropped 5 bases and J dropped 0; count of bases not matched to a gene: 5. The CDR3 has 15 residues. The DNA of the CDR3 is TGTGCCAGCAGTAGGGACAGTTATAGCACAGATACGCAGTATTTT. The encoded protein is CASSRDSYSTDTQYF.

This clonotype was counted at least ten times. The gene calls are TRBV3-1 and TRBJ1-1; a possible D gene is TRBD1 (5 bases). This CDR3 region has 14 residues. V lost 3 bases and J lost 7, with 15 bases in between. Looked up from germline, CDR1 is LGHDT and CDR2 is YNNKEL (reference sequence). CDR3 bases: TGTGCCAGCAGCCACCGGACTGGGGCGGGTGAAGCTTTCTTT. Protein sequence: CASSHRTGAGEAFF. The variable domain in full, with the rest retrieved from reference TRBV3-1 and TRBJ1-1, is DTAVSQTPKYLVTQMGNDKSIKCEQNLGHDTMYWYKQDSKKFLKIMFSYNNKELIINETVPNRFSPKSPDKAHLNLHINSLELGDSAVYFCASSHRTGAGEAFFGQGTRLTVV.

At least ten counts were recorded for this clonotype. The chain combines TRBV20-1 with TRBJ2-1; D is uncertain. From germline, CDR1 is DFQATT and CDR2 SNEGSKA (reference sequence). V was trimmed by 6 bases and J by 0 bases, leaving 9 bases between them. The CDR3 contains 13 residues. For the CDR3, the DNA is TGCAGTGCCAGATCAGGCTCCTACAATGAGCAGTTCTTC. It yields the protein CSARSGSYNEQFF.

The table lists this clonotype with many counts. The V call is TRBV5-1, the J call TRBJ2-2; 10 bases agree with TRBD2. The V segment lost 5 bases and the J segment 4 bases; nucleotides outside the gene matches: 5. This CDR3 is built from 15 residues. Germline CDR1 reads SGHRS; CDR2 reads YFSETQ. The CDR3 region is CASSASGSGTGELFF. The CDR3 DNA reads TGCGCCAGCAGTGCTAGCGGGAGTGGCACCGGGGAGCTGTTTTTT. The whole variable domain, remainder taken from reference TRBV5-1 and TRBJ2-2, is KAGVTQTPRYLIKTRGQQVTLSCSPISGHRSVSWYQQTPGQGLQFLFEYFSETQRNKGNFPGRFSGRQFSNSRSEMNVSTLELGDSALYLCASSASGSGTGELFFGEGSRLTVL.

There are many counts of this clonotype. The J gene is TRBJ2-3, the V gene TRBV6-5; D gene uncertain. With 0 bases removed from V and 5 bases from J, the gap between germline ends came to 9 bases. CDR1 is MNHEY and CDR2 is SVGAGI in the germline V gene. This CDR3 contains 14 residues. The CDR3 nucleotides are TGTGCCAGCAGTTACTCGATCAGTGGAGATACGCAGTATTTT. Protein product: CASSYSISGDTQYF.

This clonotype rates as medium-sized. The chain couples TRBV5-1 to TRBJ2-7; D possibly corresponds to TRBD2 (6 bases). The length of the CDR3 is 14 residues. Germline V gene data show CDR1 as SGHRS and CDR2 as YFSETQ. V lost 1 base, J lost 4 bases, and 12 bases lay in between. In DNA, the CDR3 is TGCGCCAGCAGCTTGATAGCGGAGGGGTACGAGCAGTACTTC. Protein sequence: CASSLIAEGYEQYF.

The table lists this clonotype with many counts. V is TRBV18 and J is TRBJ2-7; TRBD1 aligns across 9 bases. The V segment lost 0 bases and the J segment 5 bases; nucleotides outside the gene matches: 2. Germline V CDR1 and CDR2: KGHSH, LQKENI. The CDR3 consists of 14 residues. CDR3 residues: CASSPPTGGHEQYF. CDR3 coding DNA: TGTGCCAGCTCACCACCCACAGGGGGCCACGAGCAGTACTTC.

In this sample, this clonotype turned up many times. The chain recombines TRBV4-1 with TRBJ2-7; either TRBD1 or TRBD2 may supply D (6 bases each). Trimming took off 4 bases at V and 2 bases at J, with 15 bases between the two ends. The CDR3 extends over 15 amino acids. CDR1 is MGHRA, CDR2 YSYEKL, per germline. The CDR3 nucleotides read TGCGCCAGCAGCCCAGTTTGGGGGGCACCCTACGAGCAGTACTTC. Translating gives CASSPVWGAPYEQYF.

This clonotype was counted many times. The chain uses TRBV12-3 or TRBV12-4 and TRBJ1-4; TRBD1 might be the D (6 bases). V was cut by 6 bases and J by 4 bases, with 21 bases left in between. The CDR3 consists of 17 residues. This CDR3 is CASSSQTSRGGNEKLFF. The CDR3 DNA reads TGTGCCAGCAGCTCCCAGACCTCCAGGGGAGGTAATGAAAAACTGTTTTTT.

The V and J genes are TRBV29-1 and TRBJ2-7; D possibly uses TRBD1 or TRBD2 (5 bases each). The germline CDR1 and CDR2 sequences are SQVTM and ANQGSEA. The CDR3 sequence is 11 residues long. Trimming took 4 bases from V and 4 from J, leaving 8 bases between them. Written as DNA, the CDR3 is TGCAGCGTTGGCAGGGAGTACGAGCAGTACTTC. Translation gives CSVGREYEQYF.

This clonotype is labeled medium-sized (0.01 to 0.1%). The chain couples TRBV7-2 to TRBJ2-7; 7 nucleotides line up with TRBD2. CDR1 and CDR2 (germline): SGHTA, FQGNSA. V shed 6 bases and J 3 bases; nucleotides not matched to a gene: 2. The CDR3 totals 12 residues. The CDR3 here is CASSRTSYEQYF. For the CDR3, the DNA is TGTGCCAGCAGTCGGACTAGCTACGAGCAGTACTTC.

This clonotype was recorded many times. The CDR3 loop is CASSRSGSNADTQYF. The CDR3 nucleotides read TGCGCCAGCAGCCGCAGCGGGAGTAACGCAGATACGCAGTATTTT. The chain combines TRBV4-1 with TRBJ2-3; TRBD2 matches at 8 bases. Trimming cost V 4 bases and J 4 bases; bases outside gene matches: 7. The CDR3 is 15 residues long. CDR1 MGHRA and CDR2 YSYEKL come from the germline V gene.